This T cell receptor beta chain is drawn from a study of cytomegalovirus exposure and HLA in healthy donors. PCR primers comprised 60 Vbeta and 13 Jbeta primers. Here immunoSEQ multiplex PCR was the method, and the copy in TCRdb shows in-frame clones only, minus some. The sample contains around 62,000 clones, more than 60% of which appear only once. This CDR3 spans 13 amino acids. V was pared by 4 bases and J by 11 bases, with 16 bases between. CDR1 is SGHRS and CDR2 is YFSETQ in the germline V gene. Study outcomes and limitations: In a later analysis, several top co-occurrence clusters appeared linked to parvovirus B19, influenza, CMV and Epstein-Barr virus.

Turning to this clone: As yet, its antigen is unknown.

V usage is TRBV5-1 and J usage is TRBJ2-4; D may be TRBD2 (6 bases). Specimen: PBMCs. The receptor comes from a male donor in good health and CMV-seropositive. The CDR3 sequence: CASSRTDGGVQYF. DNA of the CDR3: TGCGCCAGCAGCCGTACTGACGGAGGGGTTCAGTACTTC.